Listed below are T cell receptor beta chains from one sample, sequenced in a study of blood T cell repertoires in COVID-19. The data were produced by immunoSEQ multiplex PCR, yet TCRdb's version contains in-frame clones alone and is incomplete. The table has roughly 200,000 clones, 90% seen once; the top ten hold about 0.59%. Material for sequencing was peripheral blood. The receptor set was obtained from a middle-aged man with acute or convalescent COVID-19. Each CDR3 is given with its conserved first and last residue. A D gene is named only where the DNA matches it firmly. Only some rows state a clone size, as once, few, many or a class for expanded clones.

v_call	clone_size	d_call	j_call	cdr3_nt	cdr3_aa
TRBV11-2	-	TRBD1	TRBJ1-1	TGTGCCAGCAGACCCCGCGGACAGGGGGCAAGGAACACTGAAGCTTTCTTT	CASRPRGQGARNTEAFF
TRBV9	-	-	TRBJ1-5	TGTGCCAGCAGCGTAGATCCGGGTCAGCCCCAGCATTTT	CASSVDPGQPQHF
TRBV2	-	-	TRBJ2-3	TGTGCCAGCAGGGTGGGGAGGGGGGATACGCAGTATTTT	CASRVGRGDTQYF
TRBV6-6	-	TRBD2	TRBJ2-3	TGTGCCAGCAGTATACGACTAGCGGGCCCGACAGATACGCAGTATTTT	CASSIRLAGPTDTQYF
TRBV28	-	TRBD2	TRBJ2-5	TGTGCCAGCAGCGGGGCGGGGGACTCCCAGGAGACCCAGTACTTC	CASSGAGDSQETQYF
TRBV5-1	-	TRBD1	TRBJ2-7	TGCGCCAGCAGCTTCCCAGGGGGCTCCAACGAGCAGTACTTC	CASSFPGGSNEQYF
TRBV10-3	-	TRBD2	TRBJ2-1	TGTGCCATCAGCCCCGGGACTAGCGGAGGTAATGAGCAGTTCTTC	CAISPGTSGGNEQFF
TRBV6-2/TRBV6-3	-	-	TRBJ2-2	TGTGCCAGCAGTTACCCCTCCTCTGGACTCTCGAGCACCGGGGAGCTGTTTTTT	CASSYPSSGLSSTGELFF
TRBV5-1	-	-	TRBJ1-5	TGCGCCAGCAGCTTGGGGCCCTCTCAGGTGGGCAATCAGCCCCAGCATTTT	CASSLGPSQVGNQPQHF
TRBV7-9	-	TRBD1	TRBJ1-4	TGTGCCAGCAGCTTAGACAGGGGGCGACTAACTAATGAAAAACTGTTTTTT	CASSLDRGRLTNEKLFF
TRBV9	once	-	TRBJ2-2	TGTGCCAGCAGCGTCATGGGAGGCTCAGGAGAGCTGTTTTTT	CASSVMGGSGELFF
TRBV2	-	-	TRBJ2-7	TGTGCCAGCAGGGACAAGGCTGTGCAGTACTTC	CASRDKAVQYF
TRBV11-2	-	-	TRBJ2-5	TGTGCCAGCAGTTCATACCCACAGGGAAGACAAGAGACCCAGTACTTC	CASSSYPQGRQETQYF
TRBV5-4	once	TRBD1	TRBJ2-7	TGTGCCAGCAGCACAGAGGGGACAGGGGTCTACGAGCAGTACTTC	CASSTEGTGVYEQYF
TRBV2	-	-	TRBJ2-5	TGTGCCAGCAGTGACGACCAAGAGACCCAGTACTTC	CASSDDQETQYF
TRBV24-1	-	TRBD1	TRBJ1-2	TGTGCCACCAGTGAAACCGGGACAGGGAGGGGCTACACCTTC	CATSETGTGRGYTF
TRBV3-1/TRBV3-2	-	-	TRBJ2-7	TGTGCCAGCAGCCACTCCTCCGGTTTTGGGCAGAGAGCCTACGAGCAGTACTTC	CASSHSSGFGQRAYEQYF
TRBV9	-	TRBD2	TRBJ2-5	TGTGCCAGCAGCGTAGCGGGAGGCCCCCAAGAGACCCAGTACTTC	CASSVAGGPQETQYF
TRBV2	-	TRBD1	TRBJ2-2	TGTGCCAGCAGGGACAGGGGTAGAGCCGGGGAGCTGTTTTTT	CASRDRGRAGELFF
TRBV6-2/TRBV6-3	-	-	TRBJ2-7	TGTGCCAGCAGTTACTCCCGCAGGGGAGGGTACGAGCAGTACTTC	CASSYSRRGGYEQYF
TRBV9	-	-	TRBJ2-2	TGTGCCAGCAGCGTAAATGGACTGTACACCGGGGAGCTGTTTTTT	CASSVNGLYTGELFF
TRBV7-6	-	-	TRBJ2-1	TGTGCCAGCAGCTCCAAAGGAGGCGGTTCCTACAATGAGCAGTTCTTC	CASSSKGGGSYNEQFF
TRBV4-2	-	TRBD2	TRBJ2-1	TGTGCCAGCAGCTCAGGCCTAGCGGGTACGGATGAGCAGTTCTTC	CASSSGLAGTDEQFF
TRBV24-1	-	-	TRBJ2-7	TGTGCCACCGAGGACGGAGGTCCTTGGTCCGAGCAGTACTTC	CATEDGGPWSEQYF
TRBV2	-	-	TRBJ2-1	TGTGCCAGCAGTGGGCGGGACGACCACAATGAGCAGTTCTTC	CASSGRDDHNEQFF
TRBV28	-	TRBD2	TRBJ2-1	TGTGCCAGCAGTCCCCTCGGTAGCGGGAACAATGAGCAGTTCTTC	CASSPLGSGNNEQFF
TRBV5-5	-	TRBD2	TRBJ2-3	TGTGCCAGCAGCTCCCGAGTTGCGGGAGCGGCAGATACGCAGTATTTT	CASSSRVAGAADTQYF
TRBV2	-	TRBD2	TRBJ2-1	TGTGCCAGCAGTGATGGGACTAGCGGGGTAAATGAGCAGTTCTTC	CASSDGTSGVNEQFF
TRBV27	-	TRBD1	TRBJ2-2	TGTGCCAGCAGTCGCCGGGACAGGGAAGGCACCGGGGAGCTGTTTTTT	CASSRRDREGTGELFF
TRBV5-8	-	-	TRBJ2-3	TGTGCCAGCAACTCCCCGGGCCGGGACTCCTACACAGATACGCAGTATTTT	CASNSPGRDSYTDTQYF
TRBV12-3/TRBV12-4	-	-	TRBJ2-7	TGTGCCAGCAGTTTGAGTCCCTCCTACGAGCAGTACTTC	CASSLSPSYEQYF
TRBV5-4	-	TRBD2	TRBJ2-3	TGTGCCAGCAGCTTTAATCTAGCGGGAGGGACAGATACGCAGTATTTT	CASSFNLAGGTDTQYF
TRBV7-8	-	TRBD1	TRBJ1-1	TGTGCCAGCAGCTTAGACAGGGGGCTGGGTGAAGCTTTCTTT	CASSLDRGLGEAFF
TRBV5-1	-	TRBD1	TRBJ2-2	TGCGCCAGCAGCGGGACAGGGGAAAACACCGGGGAGCTGTTTTTT	CASSGTGENTGELFF
TRBV5-8	-	-	TRBJ2-7	TGTGCCAGCAGCCAGAGACAGGTCTCCTACGAGCAGTACTTC	CASSQRQVSYEQYF
TRBV18	-	-	TRBJ1-2	TGTGCCAGCTCACCAGGGACTGGGTATGGCTACACCTTC	CASSPGTGYGYTF
TRBV28	-	-	TRBJ1-1	TGTGCCAGCAGTTTAGGAGGGCGTAGGCTGAACACTGAAGCTTTCTTT	CASSLGGRRLNTEAFF
TRBV6-6	-	TRBD1	TRBJ1-1	TGTGCCAGCAGTAAACAGGGGGCAGACACTGAAGCTTTCTTT	CASSKQGADTEAFF
TRBV5-1	once	-	TRBJ2-5	TGCGCCAGCAGCTTGGGACAGGCCCAGGAGACCCAGTACTTC	CASSLGQAQETQYF